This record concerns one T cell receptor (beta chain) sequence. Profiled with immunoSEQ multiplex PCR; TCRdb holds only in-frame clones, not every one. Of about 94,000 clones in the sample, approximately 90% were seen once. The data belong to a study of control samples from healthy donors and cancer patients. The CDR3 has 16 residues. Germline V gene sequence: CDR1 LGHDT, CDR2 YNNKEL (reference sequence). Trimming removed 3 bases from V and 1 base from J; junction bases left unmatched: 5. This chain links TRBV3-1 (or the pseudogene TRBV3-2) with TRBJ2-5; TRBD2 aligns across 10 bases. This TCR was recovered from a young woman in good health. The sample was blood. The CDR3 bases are TGTGCCAGCAGCCATCCACTAGCGGGGATCCAAGAGACCCAGTACTTC. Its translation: CASSHPLAGIQETQYF.